Below, 4 T cell receptor beta chains from the same sample are listed, as sequenced in a study of cytomegalovirus exposure and HLA in healthy donors. Vbeta (60) and Jbeta (13) primers were used in the PCR. This table comes from immunoSEQ multiplex PCR, and its TCRdb copy is limited to in-frame clones, with some not included. The table shows approximately 180,000 clones, with about four fifths occurring only once. The material sequenced was PBMCs. The receptors were gathered from a man between 18 and 35 years old in good health and CMV-seronegative.

The gene calls are TRBV7-3 and TRBJ2-3, with a tentative D call TRBD2 (7 bases). Trimming left V 6 bases short and J 6 bases short, with 13 bases between. The CDR3 consists of 13 residues. CDR1 and CDR2 from the germline V gene are SGHTA and FQGTGA. The CDR3 region has the DNA TGTGCCAGCAGGAGGGGGGGTGCCGATACGCAGTATTTT. This encodes CASRRGGADTQYF.

To note about this clone: Other DNA sequences in this sample translate to the same CDR3. The chain couples TRBV7-3 to TRBJ2-7; D remains ambiguous. The germline gives CDR1 SGHTA, CDR2 FQGTGA. The CDR3 consists of 13 residues. The V gene lost 0 bases and the J gene lost 3 bases, with 6 bases spanning the gap. CDR3 in amino acids: CASSLTSGYEQYF. CDR3 in DNA: TGTGCCAGCAGCTTAACTTCGGGCTACGAGCAGTACTTC.

The chain carries TRBV7-8 and TRBJ2-7, with a tentative D call TRBD1 (6 bases). CDR1 and CDR2 from the germline V gene are SGHVS and FQNEAQ. V lost 1 base and J 4 bases, leaving 11 bases between the germline ends. The CDR3 loop spans 14 amino acids. Written as DNA, the CDR3 is TGTGCCAGCAGCTTAGACCTGGGGGCTTACGAGCAGTACTTC. It is translated as CASSLDLGAYEQYF.

The V and J genes are TRBV12-5 and TRBJ2-5; D possibly corresponds to TRBD1 (6 bases). The J call may be incorrect, as the DNA end agrees better with TRBJ2-7. CDR1 is LGHNT, CDR2 FRNRAP, per germline. The CDR3 sequence is 14 residues long. Here the CDR3 DNA reads TGTGCTAGTGGACCAGGGGTATCAACCTACGAGCAGTACTTC. Protein sequence: CASGPGVSTYEQYF.